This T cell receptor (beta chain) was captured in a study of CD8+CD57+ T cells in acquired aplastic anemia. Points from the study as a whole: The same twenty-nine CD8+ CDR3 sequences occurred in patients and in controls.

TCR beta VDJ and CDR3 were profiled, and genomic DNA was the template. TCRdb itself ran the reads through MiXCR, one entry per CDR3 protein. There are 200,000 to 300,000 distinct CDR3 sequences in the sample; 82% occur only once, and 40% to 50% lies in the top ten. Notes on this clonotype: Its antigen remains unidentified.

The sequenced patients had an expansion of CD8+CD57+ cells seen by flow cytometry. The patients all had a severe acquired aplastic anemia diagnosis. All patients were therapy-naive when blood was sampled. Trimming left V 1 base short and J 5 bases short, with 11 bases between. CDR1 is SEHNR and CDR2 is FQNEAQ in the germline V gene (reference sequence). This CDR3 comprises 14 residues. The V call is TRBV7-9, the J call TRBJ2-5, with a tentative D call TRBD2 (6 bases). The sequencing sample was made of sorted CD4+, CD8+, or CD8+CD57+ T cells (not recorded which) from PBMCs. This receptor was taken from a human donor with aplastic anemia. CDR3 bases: TGTGCCAGCAGCTTAGTCGGGAGCGGGGAGACCCAGTACTTC. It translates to CASSLVGSGETQYF. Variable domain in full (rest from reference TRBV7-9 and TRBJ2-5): DTGVSQNPRHKITKRGQNVTFRCDPISEHNRLYWYRQTLGQGPEFLTYFQNEAQLEKSRLLSDRFSAERPKGSFSTLEIQRTEQGDSAMYLCASSLVGSGETQYFGPGTRLLVL.